Sequencing of this T cell receptor beta chain was carried out in a study of shared clonotypes between healthy human individuals. The table came from immunoSEQ multiplex PCR; TCRdb's copy has only in-frame clones and leaves some out. The data show about 1.1 million clones, about 80% seen once. CDR3 length: 13 amino acids. The germline V gene encodes CDR1 SGHVS and CDR2 FQNEAQ. Trimming took 5 bases from V and 9 from J, leaving 14 bases between them. This chain links TRBV7-8 with TRBJ2-1; D unresolved. This clonotype was sampled from a young man in good health. Some clones in this sample may be carry-over from other donors' samples. Sequenced material: memory CD4+ T cells from PBMCs. Subset reported: CD45RA-negative fraction. The CDR3 DNA follows: TGTGCCAGCAGCGCCGAACCCTTAGGTGAGCAGTTCTTC. Encoded protein: CASSAEPLGEQFF.